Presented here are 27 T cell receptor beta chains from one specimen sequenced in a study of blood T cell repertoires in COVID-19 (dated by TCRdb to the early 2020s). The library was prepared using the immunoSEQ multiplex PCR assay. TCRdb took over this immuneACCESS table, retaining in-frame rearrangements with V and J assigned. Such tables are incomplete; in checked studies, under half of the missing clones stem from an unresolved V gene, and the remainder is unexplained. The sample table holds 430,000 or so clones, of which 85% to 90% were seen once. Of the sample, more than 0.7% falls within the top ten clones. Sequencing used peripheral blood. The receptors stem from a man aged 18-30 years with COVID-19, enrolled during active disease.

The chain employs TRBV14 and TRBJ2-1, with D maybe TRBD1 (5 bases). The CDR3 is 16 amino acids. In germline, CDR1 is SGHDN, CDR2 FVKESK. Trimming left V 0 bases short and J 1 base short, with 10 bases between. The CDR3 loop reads CASSQDPGWSYNEQFF. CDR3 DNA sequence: TGTGCCAGCAGCCAAGATCCAGGGTGGTCCTACAATGAGCAGTTCTTC. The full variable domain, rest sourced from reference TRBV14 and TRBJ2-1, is EAGVTQFPSHSVIEKGQTVTLRCDPISGHDNLYWYRRVMGKEIKFLLHFVKESKQDESGMPNNRFLAERTGGTYSTLKVQPAELEDSGVYFCASSQDPGWSYNEQFFGPGTRLTVL.

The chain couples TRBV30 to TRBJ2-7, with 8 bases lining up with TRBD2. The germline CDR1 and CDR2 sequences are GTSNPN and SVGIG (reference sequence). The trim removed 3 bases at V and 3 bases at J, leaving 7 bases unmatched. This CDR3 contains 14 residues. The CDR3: CAWSLGGGNYEQYF. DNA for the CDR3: TGTGCCTGGAGCCTCGGGGGGGGGAACTACGAGCAGTACTTC.

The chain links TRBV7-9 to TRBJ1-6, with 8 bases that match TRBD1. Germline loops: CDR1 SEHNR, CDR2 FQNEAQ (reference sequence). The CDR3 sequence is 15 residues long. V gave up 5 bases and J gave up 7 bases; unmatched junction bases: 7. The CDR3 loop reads CASSPRTGSNSPLHF. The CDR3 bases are TGTGCCAGCAGCCCTCGGACAGGGTCGAATTCACCCCTCCACTTT. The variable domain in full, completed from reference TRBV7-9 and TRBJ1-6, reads DTGVSQNPRHKITKRGQNVTFRCDPISEHNRLYWYRQTLGQGPEFLTYFQNEAQLEKSRLLSDRFSAERPKGSFSTLEIQRTEQGDSAMYLCASSPRTGSNSPLHFGNGTRLTVT.

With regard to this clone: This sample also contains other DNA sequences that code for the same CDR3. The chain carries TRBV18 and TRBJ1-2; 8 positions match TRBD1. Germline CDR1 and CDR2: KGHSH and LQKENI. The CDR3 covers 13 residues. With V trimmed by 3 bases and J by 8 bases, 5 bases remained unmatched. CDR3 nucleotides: TGTGCCAGCTCACCCGGACAGGGCGACGGCTACACCTTC. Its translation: CASSPGQGDGYTF.

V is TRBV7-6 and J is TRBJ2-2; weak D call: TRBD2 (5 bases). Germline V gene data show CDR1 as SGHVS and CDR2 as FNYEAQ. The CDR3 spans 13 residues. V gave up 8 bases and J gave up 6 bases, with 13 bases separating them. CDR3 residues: CASGPAGSGELFF. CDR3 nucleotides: TGTGCCAGCGGGCCCGCGGGTTCCGGGGAGCTGTTTTTT.

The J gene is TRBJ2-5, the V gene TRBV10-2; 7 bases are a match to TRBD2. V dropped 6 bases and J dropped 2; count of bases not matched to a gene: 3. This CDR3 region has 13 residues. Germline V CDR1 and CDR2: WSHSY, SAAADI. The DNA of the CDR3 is TGCGCCAGCAGCCGGGGGGTACAAGAGACCCAGTACTTC. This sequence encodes CASSRGVQETQYF.

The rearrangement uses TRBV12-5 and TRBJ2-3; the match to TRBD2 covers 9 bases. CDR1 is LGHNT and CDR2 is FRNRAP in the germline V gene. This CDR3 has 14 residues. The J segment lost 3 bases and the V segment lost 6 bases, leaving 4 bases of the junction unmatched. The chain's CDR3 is CASGLAGVTDTQYF. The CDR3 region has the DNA TGTGCTAGTGGCTTAGCGGGGGTGACAGATACGCAGTATTTT.

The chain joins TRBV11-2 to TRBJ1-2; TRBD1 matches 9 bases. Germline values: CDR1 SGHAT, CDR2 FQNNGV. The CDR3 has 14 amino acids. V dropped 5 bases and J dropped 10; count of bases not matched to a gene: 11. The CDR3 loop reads CASSPQDRGRDYTF. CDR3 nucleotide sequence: TGTGCCAGCAGCCCCCAGGACAGGGGACGGGACTACACCTTC.

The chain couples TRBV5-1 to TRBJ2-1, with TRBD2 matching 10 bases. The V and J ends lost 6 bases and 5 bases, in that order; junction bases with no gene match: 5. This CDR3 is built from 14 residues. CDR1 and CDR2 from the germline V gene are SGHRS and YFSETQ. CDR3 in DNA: TGCGCCAGCAAATCAACTAGCGGGGACAATGAGCAGTTCTTC. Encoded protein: CASKSTSGDNEQFF.

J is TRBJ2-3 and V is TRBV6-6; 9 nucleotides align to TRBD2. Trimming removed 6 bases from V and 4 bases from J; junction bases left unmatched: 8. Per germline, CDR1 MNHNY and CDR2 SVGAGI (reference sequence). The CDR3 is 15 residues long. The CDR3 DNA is TGTGCCAGCAGGGAAAGCGGGGGGAGCGCAGATACGCAGTATTTT. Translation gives CASRESGGSADTQYF.

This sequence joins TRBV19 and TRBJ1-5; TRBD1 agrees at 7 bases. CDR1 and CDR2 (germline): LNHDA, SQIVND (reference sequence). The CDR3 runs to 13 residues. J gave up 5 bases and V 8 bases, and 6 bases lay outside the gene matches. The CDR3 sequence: CASRTGVYQPQHF. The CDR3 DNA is TGTGCCAGTCGGACAGGCGTGTATCAGCCCCAGCATTTT.

The CDR3 spells CASSLTLVVWGDNEQFF. Here the CDR3 DNA reads TGTGCCAGTAGTTTGACTCTAGTAGTTTGGGGAGATAATGAGCAGTTCTTC. The genes are TRBV19 and TRBJ2-1; D may be TRBD2 (5 bases). The germline V gene has CDR1 LNHDA and CDR2 SQIVND (reference sequence). V gave up 5 bases and J gave up 7 bases, with 24 bases separating them. The CDR3 is made up of 17 amino acids.

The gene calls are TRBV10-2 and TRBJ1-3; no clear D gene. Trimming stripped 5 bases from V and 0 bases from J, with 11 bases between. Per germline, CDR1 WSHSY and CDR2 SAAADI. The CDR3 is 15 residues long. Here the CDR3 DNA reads TGCGCCAGCAGTTCGCCTAGCTCCTCTGGAAACACCATATATTTT. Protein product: CASSSPSSSGNTIYF.

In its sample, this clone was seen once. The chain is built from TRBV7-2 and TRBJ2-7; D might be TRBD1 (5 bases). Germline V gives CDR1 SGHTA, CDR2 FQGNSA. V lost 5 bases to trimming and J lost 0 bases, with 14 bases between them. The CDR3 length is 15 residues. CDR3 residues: CASSEGALSSYEQYF. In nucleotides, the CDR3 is TGTGCCAGCAGCGAAGGGGCCTTGAGCTCCTACGAGCAGTACTTC. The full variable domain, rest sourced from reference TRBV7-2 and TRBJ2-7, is GAGVSQSPSNKVTEKGKDVELRCDPISGHTALYWYRQSLGQGLEFLIYFQGNSAPDKSGLPSDRFSAERTGGSVSTLTIQRTQQEDSAVYLCASSEGALSSYEQYFGPGTRLTVT.

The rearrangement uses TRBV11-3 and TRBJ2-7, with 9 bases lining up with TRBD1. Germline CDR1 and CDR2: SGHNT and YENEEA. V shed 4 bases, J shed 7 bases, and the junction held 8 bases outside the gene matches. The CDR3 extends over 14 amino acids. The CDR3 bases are TGTGCCAGCAGCTCCTGGACAGGGGCGGGGGAGCAGTACTTC. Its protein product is CASSSWTGAGEQYF. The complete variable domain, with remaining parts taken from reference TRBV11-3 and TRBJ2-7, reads EAGVVQSPRYKIIEKKQPVAFWCNPISGHNTLYWYLQNLGQGPELLIRYENEEAVDDSQLPKDRFSAERLKGVDSTLKIQPAELGDSAVYLCASSSWTGAGEQYFGPGTRLTVT.

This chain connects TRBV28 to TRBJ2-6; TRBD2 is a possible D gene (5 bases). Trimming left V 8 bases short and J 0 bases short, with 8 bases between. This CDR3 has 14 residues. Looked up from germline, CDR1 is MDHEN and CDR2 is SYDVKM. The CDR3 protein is CASCTSSGANVLTF. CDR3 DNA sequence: TGTGCCAGCTGTACTAGCTCTGGGGCCAACGTCCTGACTTTC. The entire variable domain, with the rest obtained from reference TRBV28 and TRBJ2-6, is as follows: DVKVTQSSRYLVKRTGEKVFLECVQDMDHENMFWYRQDPGLGLRLIYFSYDVKMKEKGDIPEGYSVSREKKERFSLILESASTNQTSMYLCASCTSSGANVLTFGAGSRLTVL.

The DNA of the CDR3 is TGTGCCAGCAGCCCAGAGGTCCGGGACGAGCAGTACTTC. Translated, it gives CASSPEVRDEQYF. This sequence joins TRBV11-2 and TRBJ2-7; D remains ambiguous. In germline, CDR1 is SGHAT, CDR2 FQNNGV. CDR3 length: 13 residues. V gave up 5 bases and J gave up 5 bases, with 13 bases separating them.

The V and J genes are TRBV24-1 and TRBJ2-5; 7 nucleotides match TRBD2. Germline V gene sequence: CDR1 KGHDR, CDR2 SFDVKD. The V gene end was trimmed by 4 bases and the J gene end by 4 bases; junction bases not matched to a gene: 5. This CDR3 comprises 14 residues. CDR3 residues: CATSDRSSGETQYF. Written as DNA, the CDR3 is TGTGCCACCAGTGACAGGTCTAGCGGAGAGACCCAGTACTTC.

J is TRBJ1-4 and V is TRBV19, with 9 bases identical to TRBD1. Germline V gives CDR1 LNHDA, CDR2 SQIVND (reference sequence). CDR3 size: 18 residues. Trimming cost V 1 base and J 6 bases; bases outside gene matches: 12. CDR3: CASSIVGTGHLQDEKLFF. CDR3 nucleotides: TGTGCCAGTAGTATAGTTGGGACAGGGCACCTGCAGGATGAAAAACTGTTTTTT.

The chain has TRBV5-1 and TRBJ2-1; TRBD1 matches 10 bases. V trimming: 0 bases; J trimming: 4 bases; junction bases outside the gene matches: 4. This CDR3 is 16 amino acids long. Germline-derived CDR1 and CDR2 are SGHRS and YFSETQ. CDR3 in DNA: TGCGCCAGCAGCTTGGGATCGGGACAGGGGTACAATGAGCAGTTCTTC. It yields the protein CASSLGSGQGYNEQFF.

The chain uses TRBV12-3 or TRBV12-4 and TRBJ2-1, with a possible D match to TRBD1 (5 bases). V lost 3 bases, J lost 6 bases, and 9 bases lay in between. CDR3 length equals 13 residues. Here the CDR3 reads CASSFRQFNEQFF. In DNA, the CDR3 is TGTGCCAGCAGTTTTCGACAGTTCAATGAGCAGTTCTTC.

The CDR3 bases are TGCGCCAGCAGTCCTAGCAGTAGCACAGATACGCAGTATTTT. This encodes CASSPSSSTDTQYF. The rearrangement uses TRBV10-1 and TRBJ2-3; possible D gene TRBD2, 5 bases. Germline loops: CDR1 WNHNN, CDR2 SYGVQD (reference sequence). The CDR3 runs 14 residues. V was shortened by 5 bases and J by 0 bases, with 9 bases between the two germline ends.

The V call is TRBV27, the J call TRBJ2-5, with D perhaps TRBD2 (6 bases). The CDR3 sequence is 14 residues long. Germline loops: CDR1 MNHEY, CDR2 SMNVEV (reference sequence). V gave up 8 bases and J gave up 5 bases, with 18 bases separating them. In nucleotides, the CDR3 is TGTGCCAGCCGCGGACGGCCAAGCGGGGAGACCCAGTACTTC. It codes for CASRGRPSGETQYF.

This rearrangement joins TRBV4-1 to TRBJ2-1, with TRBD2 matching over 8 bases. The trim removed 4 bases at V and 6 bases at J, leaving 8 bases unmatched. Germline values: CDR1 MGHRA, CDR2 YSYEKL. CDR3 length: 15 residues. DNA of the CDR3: TGCGCCAGCAGCCCCCTTGCGGGAGGCTTCAATGAGCAGTTCTTC. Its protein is CASSPLAGGFNEQFF.

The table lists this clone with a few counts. As DNA, the CDR3 is TGTGCCAGCAGTTATCAGGGCGCCCCAACCGGGGAGCTGTTTTTT. Encoded protein: CASSYQGAPTGELFF. The V gene is TRBV27, the J gene TRBJ2-2, with D possibly being TRBD1 (5 bases). The V gene lost 4 bases and the J gene lost 5 bases, with 14 bases spanning the gap. CDR1 is MNHEY and CDR2 is SMNVEV in the germline V gene (reference sequence). The CDR3 extends over 15 amino acids.

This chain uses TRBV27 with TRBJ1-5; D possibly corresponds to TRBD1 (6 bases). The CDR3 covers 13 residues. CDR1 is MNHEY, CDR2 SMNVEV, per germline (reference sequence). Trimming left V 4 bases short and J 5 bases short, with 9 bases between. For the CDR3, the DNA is TGTGCCAGCAGTTCTAACAGGGATCAGCCCCAGCATTTT. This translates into CASSSNRDQPQHF.

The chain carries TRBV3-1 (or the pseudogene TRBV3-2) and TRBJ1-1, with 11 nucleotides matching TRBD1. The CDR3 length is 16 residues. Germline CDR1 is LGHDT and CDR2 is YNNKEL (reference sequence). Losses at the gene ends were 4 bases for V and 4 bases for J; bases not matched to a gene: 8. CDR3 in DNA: TGTGCCAGCAGCCGCACCGGGACAGGGGGAGGCACTGAAGCTTTCTTT. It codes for CASSRTGTGGGTEAFF.